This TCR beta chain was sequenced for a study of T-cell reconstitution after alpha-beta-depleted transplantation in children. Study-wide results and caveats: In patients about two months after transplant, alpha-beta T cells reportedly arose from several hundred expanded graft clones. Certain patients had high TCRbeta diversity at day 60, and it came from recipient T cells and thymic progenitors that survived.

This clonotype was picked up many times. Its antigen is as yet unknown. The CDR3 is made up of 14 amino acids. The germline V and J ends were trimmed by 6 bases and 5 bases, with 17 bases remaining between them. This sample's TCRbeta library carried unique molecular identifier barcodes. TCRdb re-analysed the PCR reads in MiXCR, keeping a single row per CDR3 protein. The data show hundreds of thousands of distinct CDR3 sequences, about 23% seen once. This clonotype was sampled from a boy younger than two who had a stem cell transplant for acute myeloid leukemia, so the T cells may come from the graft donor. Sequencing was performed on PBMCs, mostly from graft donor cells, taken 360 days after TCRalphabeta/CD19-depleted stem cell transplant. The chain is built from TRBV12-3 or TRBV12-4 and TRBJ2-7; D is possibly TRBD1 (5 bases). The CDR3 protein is CASSPNRGVNEQYF. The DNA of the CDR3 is TGTGCCAGCAGCCCTAATAGGGGTGTCAACGAGCAGTACTTC.